This TCR beta chain was sequenced for a study of beta chain features in type 1 diabetes. Study-wide context: Cell yields, age and gender were similar between patients and healthy donors.

Expressed TCRB transcripts got sequenced, as all isolated RNA was reverse transcribed. Approximately 4 million reads on average were seen across naive, central memory and regulatory T cell samples. The protocol was immunoSEQ multiplex PCR, while the TCRdb copy is restricted to in-frame clones and leaves out a portion. The sample holds about 160,000 clones, 7.5% to 9.5% seen once. Study findings and constraints: The naive, central memory and Treg TCRB repertoires showed an apparent similarity that was greater among patients than among healthy donors.

This clone was seen only a few times. Its cognate antigen is unknown. CDR1 is LNHDA, CDR2 SQIVND, per germline (reference sequence). Trimming left V 5 bases short and J 10 bases short, with 11 bases between. This CDR3 region has 11 residues. Sequencing was carried out using central memory CD4+ T cells from blood. The clonotype originates from a woman under 30 in good health. The J gene is TRBJ1-1, the V gene TRBV19; D is ambiguous. The CDR3 here is CASSAQVVAFF. DNA of the CDR3: TGTGCCAGTAGTGCACAAGTCGTAGCTTTCTTT. Full variable domain (rest looked up from reference TRBV19 and TRBJ1-1): DGGITQSPKYLFRKEGQNVTLSCEQNLNHDAMYWYRQDPGQGLRLIYYSQIVNDFQKGDIAEGYSVSREKKESFPLTVTSAQKNPTAFYLCASSAQVVAFFGQGTRLTVV.